This T cell receptor (beta chain) was retrieved from a study of T cell repertoires in cytomegalovirus infection. Turning to the study itself: Indicated by public TCR beta signatures were CMV infection and matching HLA type. Study outcomes and limitations: Ex vivo, HLA-C-restricted CMV-specific TCR beta clonotypes prevailed over the rest of the response. Frequencies of public TCR beta families were cumulated, and this identified carriers of CMV plus the relevant HLA.

TCRdb reprocessed the reads with MiXCR, giving one entry per CDR3 protein. The repertoire holds more than 650,000 distinct CDR3 sequences, with about a third as singletons. About this clonotype: The antigen remains undetermined.

V trimming: 5 bases; J trimming: 4 bases; junction bases outside the gene matches: 19. Germline values: CDR1 SGHAT, CDR2 FQDESV (reference sequence). CDR3 length equals 18 residues. The rearrangement joins TRBV11-1 to TRBJ2-7, with TRBD1 matching over 8 bases. This clonotype was sampled from a human donor in good health (CMV status not recorded). Some clones in this sample may be carry-over from other donors' samples. Sequenced material: PBMCs. The CDR3 nucleotides read TGTGCCAGCAGCGTACTCCGGACAGGGCCCTACCTTGAGTACGAGCAGTACTTC. Its protein is CASSVLRTGPYLEYEQYF.